Listed below are T cell receptor beta chains from one sample, sequenced in a study of identical twins. Using its own MiXCR run on the 5' RACE reads, TCRdb lists one record per CDR3 protein. The sample includes about 150,000 distinct CDR3 sequences, around 3.5% seen only once; the top ten take more than 6.5%. The sample comprised memory T cells sorted from blood. These receptors all stem from a man aged 18 to 29 in good health. Both conserved end residues are part of each CDR3. D genes are given only for firm matches. Size tells how often a clone was seen (once, few, many) or the class of an expanded clone, and some rows leave it out.

D	V	size	J	CDR3	DNA
NA	TRBV5-4	few	TRBJ1-5	CAIPSQPQHF	TGTGCAATACCCAGTCAGCCCCAGCATTTT
TRBD2	TRBV18	many	TRBJ2-3	CASSPGTSGLDTQYF	TGTGCCAGCTCACCAGGAACTAGCGGGCTAGATACGCAGTATTTT
NA	TRBV5-1	many	TRBJ1-4	CASSFGSTNEKLFF	TGCGCCAGCAGCTTTGGTTCAACTAATGAAAAACTGTTTTTT
NA	TRBV11-2	many	TRBJ2-7	CASSLGVSYEQYF	TGTGCCAGCAGCTTAGGGGTTTCCTACGAGCAGTACTTC
TRBD2	TRBV5-1	many	TRBJ2-5	CASSLWGTSGYQETQYF	TGCGCCAGCAGCTTGTGGGGGACTAGCGGGTACCAAGAGACCCAGTACTTC
TRBD2	TRBV20-1	many	TRBJ2-5	CSAHGASGSEETQYF	TGCAGTGCACATGGGGCTAGCGGGAGCGAAGAGACCCAGTACTTC
NA	TRBV6-2/TRBV6-3	many	TRBJ2-5	CASSYSDTQETQYF	TGTGCCAGCAGTTACTCGGACACTCAAGAGACCCAGTACTTC
NA	TRBV14	many	TRBJ1-1	CASSQGHMNTEAFF	TGTGCCAGCAGCCAGGGACACATGAACACTGAAGCTTTCTTT
TRBD2	TRBV20-1	many	TRBJ2-3	CSARAPLAGASTDTQYF	TGCAGTGCTAGGGCCCCCTTAGCGGGCGCTAGCACAGATACGCAGTATTTT
TRBD1	TRBV18	many	TRBJ1-4	CASSPPTGQGEKLFF	TGTGCCAGCTCACCACCGACAGGGCAAGGGGAAAAACTGTTTTTT
TRBD1	TRBV18	many	TRBJ2-7	CASSEQQGAYEQYF	TGTGCCAGCTCAGAACAACAGGGGGCCTACGAGCAGTACTTC
NA	TRBV6-2/TRBV6-3	many	TRBJ2-7	CASSYQATYEQYF	TGTGCCAGCAGTTACCAGGCCACCTACGAGCAGTACTTC
NA	TRBV6-1	many	TRBJ1-2	CASSPYTGYYGYTF	TGTGCCAGCAGTCCCTATACGGGCTATTATGGCTACACCTTC
TRBD2	TRBV5-1	many	TRBJ2-1	CASSLSGREFNEQFF	TGCGCCAGCAGCTTGAGCGGGAGGGAATTCAATGAGCAGTTCTTC
NA	TRBV9	many	TRBJ2-3	CASSVTDSLTDTQYF	TGTGCCAGCAGCGTGACGGACAGTCTCACAGATACGCAGTATTTT
TRBD1	TRBV4-2	many	TRBJ1-3	CASSQGGRQGGGNTIYF	TGTGCCAGCAGCCAAGGGGGACGACAGGGTGGTGGAAACACCATATATTTT
NA	TRBV3-1	NA	TRBJ1-1	CASSPSGSPTEAFF	TGTGCCAGCAGCCCCTCCGGGTCCCCCACTGAAGCTTTCTTT
NA	TRBV27	many	TRBJ2-1	CASSRRADNEQFF	TGTGCCAGCAGCCGCCGGGCAGACAATGAGCAGTTCTTC
TRBD1	TRBV5-1	many	TRBJ1-1	CASRSEGASTEAFF	TGCGCCAGCAGGTCGGAGGGGGCAAGCACTGAAGCTTTCTTT
NA	TRBV7-2	many	TRBJ2-3	CASSFRRGGTDTQYF	TGTGCCAGCAGCTTCCGGAGAGGTGGCACAGATACGCAGTATTTT
NA	TRBV21-1	many	TRBJ2-3	CASSKFQGITDTQYF	TGTGCCAGCAGCAAGTTCCAGGGTATCACAGATACGCAGTATTTT
NA	TRBV4-1	many	TRBJ1-6	CASSQDPGLANSPLHF	TGCGCCAGCAGCCAAGATCCGGGATTGGCTAATTCACCCCTCCACTTT
NA	TRBV4-1	medium-sized	TRBJ2-1	CASSQASSVVEQFF	TGCGCCAGCAGCCAGGCTTCCTCGGTGGTGGAGCAGTTCTTC
NA	TRBV3-1	many	TRBJ2-7	CASSQDGGRRQYF	TGTGCCAGCAGCCAAGATGGGGGGCGGAGGCAGTACTTC
TRBD2	TRBV7-3	NA	TRBJ2-1	CASSLAGGHNEQFF	TGTGCCAGCAGTCTGGCGGGAGGGCACAATGAGCAGTTCTTC
NA	TRBV29-1	many	TRBJ2-1	CSVEGTLGGQFF	TGCAGCGTTGAAGGGACCCTGGGCGGGCAGTTCTTC
NA	TRBV7-3	many	TRBJ1-1	CASSLSLTGTREAFF	TGTGCCAGCAGCTTAAGTCTGACGGGGACTCGTGAAGCTTTCTTT
TRBD2	TRBV12-3/TRBV12-4	many	TRBJ2-3	CASSRSGMGPDTQYF	TGTGCCAGCAGTCGAAGCGGGATGGGTCCGGATACGCAGTATTTT
TRBD2	TRBV25-1	NA	TRBJ2-1	CARQTSGLSYNEQVF	TGCGCCAGACAGACTAGCGGACTCTCCTACAATGAGCAGGTCTTC
NA	TRBV5-6	many	TRBJ1-5	CASSWQGSNQPQHF	TGTGCCAGCAGCTGGCAGGGGAGCAATCAGCCCCAGCATTTT
NA	TRBV29-1	many	TRBJ2-5	CSVEVSETQYF	TGCAGCGTTGAGGTGTCAGAGACCCAGTACTTC
NA	TRBV7-2	many	TRBJ1-5	CASSLGRQRYQPQHF	TGTGCCAGCAGCTTAGGCAGACAGCGATATCAGCCCCAGCATTTT
TRBD2	TRBV6-1	many	TRBJ2-7	CASSTTSGSSYEQYF	TGTGCCAGCAGTACGACTAGCGGGAGCTCCTACGAGCAGTACTTC
TRBD2	TRBV5-1	many	TRBJ2-1	CASSLSAGGSYNEQFF	TGCGCCAGCAGCTTGAGTGCGGGAGGGTCGTACAATGAGCAGTTCTTC
TRBD1	TRBV11-3	many	TRBJ2-1	CASSPLSRGHYEQFF	TGTGCCAGCAGCCCCCTTTCAAGGGGGCACTATGAGCAGTTCTTC
NA	TRBV4-2	many	TRBJ2-7	CASSQVGVVYEQYF	TGTGCCAGCAGCCAAGTGGGGGTGGTGTACGAGCAGTACTTC
TRBD2	TRBV12-3/TRBV12-4	many	TRBJ2-1	CASKGLAGGWGNEQFF	TGTGCCAGCAAAGGACTAGCGGGAGGGTGGGGAAATGAGCAGTTCTTC
TRBD1	TRBV14	few	TRBJ2-1	CASSHKDRVRREQFF	TGTGCCAGCAGCCATAAGGACAGGGTAAGGCGGGAGCAGTTCTTC
TRBD1	TRBV29-1	many	TRBJ1-3	CSARTGENTIYF	TGCAGCGCTCGGACAGGGGAAAACACCATATATTTT
NA	TRBV20-1	many	TRBJ1-3	CSARDTGGSGNTIYF	TGCAGTGCTAGAGATACGGGGGGCTCTGGAAACACCATATATTTT
TRBD2	TRBV7-3	many	TRBJ2-1	CASSPSPGLAGARFF	TGTGCCAGCAGCCCCTCGCCAGGCCTAGCGGGGGCGCGGTTCTTC
NA	TRBV5-1	many	TRBJ2-5	CASSFRGAPGETQYF	TGCGCCAGCAGCTTTAGGGGGGCCCCTGGAGAGACCCAGTACTTC
TRBD2	TRBV20-1	many	TRBJ2-1	CSATAGVEQFF	TGCAGTGCTACGGCGGGAGTTGAGCAGTTCTTC
NA	TRBV5-1	many	TRBJ1-6	CASSLERGKNSPLHF	TGCGCCAGCAGCTTGGAAAGGGGGAAGAATTCACCCCTCCACTTT
TRBD1	TRBV6-2/TRBV6-3	NA	TRBJ2-7	CASRETGFRLEQYF	TGTGCCAGCAGGGAGACAGGGTTTCGCCTCGAGCAGTACTTC
NA	TRBV9	many	TRBJ2-2	CASSPTGEARTGELFF	TGTGCCAGCAGCCCTACAGGGGAGGCGAGGACCGGGGAGCTGTTTTTT
NA	TRBV7-9	many	TRBJ2-1	CASSPIWDSGNEQFF	TGTGCCAGCAGCCCTATCTGGGACTCCGGGAATGAGCAGTTCTTC
NA	TRBV18	many	TRBJ2-1	CASSTGNNEQFF	TGTGCCAGCTCAACGGGGAACAATGAGCAGTTCTTC
NA	TRBV5-1	many	TRBJ1-6	CASSLDQSSYNSPLHF	TGCGCCAGCAGCTTGGACCAGAGCTCCTATAATTCACCCCTCCACTTT
NA	TRBV3-1	NA	TRBJ2-2	CASSQVSLDTGELFF	TGTGCCAGCAGCCAAGTGAGTCTGGACACCGGGGAGCTGTTTTTT
TRBD2	TRBV19	many	TRBJ2-1	CASSPRTSGRLASYNEQFF	TGTGCCAGTAGTCCCAGGACTAGCGGGAGATTGGCCTCCTACAATGAGCAGTTCTTC
TRBD2	TRBV6-1	many	TRBJ2-7	CASTQFLSGTLSYEQYF	TGTGCCAGCACCCAGTTTCTTAGCGGGACCCTATCCTACGAGCAGTACTTC